This TCR beta chain was sequenced for a study of T cell responses to AZD1222 COVID-19 vaccine. Study-wide findings and caveats: Researchers report vaccine-associated CD4 TCRs spanning spike, with dominance at 160-218 and 743-854. An increase in Spike-specific TCR breadth and depth was observed after two AZD1222 doses.

Worth noting for this clone: Its antigen is as yet unknown.

Analyses pooled second doses at about 4 or about 12 weeks. Only in-frame clones appear in the TCRdb table, and some are missing; sequencing was by immunoSEQ multiplex PCR. There are about 84,000 clones in the sample; approximately 83% occur only once, and around 10% lies in the top ten. The V gene lost 0 bases and the J gene lost 8 bases, with 5 bases spanning the gap. The CDR3 contains 12 residues. From germline, CDR1 is MRHNA and CDR2 SNTAGT. Specimen: peripheral blood, collected 28 days after the second AZD1222 dose. The chain joins TRBV6-4 to TRBJ2-1; no firm D call. The TCR comes from an adult who received the AZD1222 COVID-19 vaccine. This CDR3 reads CASSDSGYEQFF. The CDR3 bases are TGTGCCAGCAGTGACTCGGGTTATGAGCAGTTCTTC.